The clone carrying this TCR beta chain was observed once. The sample originates from a study of T cell responses to AZD1222 COVID-19 vaccine. Pooled samples include second doses given at about 4 or 12 weeks. Using immunoSEQ multiplex PCR, the repertoire was profiled, and TCRdb retains in-frame clones only, with some absent. The data contain about 82,000 clones, roughly 84% of them singletons. With 5 bases clipped from V and 10 bases from J, the junction kept 10 bases outside the gene matches. The CDR3 totals 13 residues. CDR1 and CDR2 from the germline V gene are SGHVS and FQNEAQ. This rearrangement joins TRBV7-8 to TRBJ1-1, with TRBD1 identical over 7 bases. The specimen comprised peripheral blood, sampled 28 days after the second AZD1222 dose. This receptor was obtained from an adult who received the AZD1222 COVID-19 vaccine. CDR3 in amino acids: CASSPQGTETAFF. The CDR3 DNA reads as TGTGCCAGCAGCCCACAGGGGACCGAGACAGCTTTCTTT.